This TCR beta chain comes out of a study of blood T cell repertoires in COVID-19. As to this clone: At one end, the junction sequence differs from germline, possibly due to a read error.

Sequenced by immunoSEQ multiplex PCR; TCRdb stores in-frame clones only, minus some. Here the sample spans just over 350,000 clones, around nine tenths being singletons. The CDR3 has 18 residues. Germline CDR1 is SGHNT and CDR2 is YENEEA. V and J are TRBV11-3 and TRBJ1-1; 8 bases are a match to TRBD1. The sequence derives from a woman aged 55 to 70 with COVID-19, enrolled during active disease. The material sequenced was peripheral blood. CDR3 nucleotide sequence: TGTGCCAGCAACTTACGGACAGGGAGTACGGCCGTTAACACTGAAGCTTTCTTT. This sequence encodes CASNLRTGSTAVNTEAFF.